Shown below are 26 T cell receptor beta chains from a single sample sequenced in a study of control samples from healthy donors and cancer patients (TCRdb year 2020). Libraries were made using the immunoSEQ multiplex PCR assay. TCRdb provides this immuneACCESS table in a form limited to in-frame rearrangements. Some clones are lacking; in checked studies, under half of them reflect an unresolved V gene, and why the rest are absent is not known. For this sample there are approximately 52,000 clones; approximately 91% appear just once. The ten largest clones add up to about 3.5% of the sample. Sequenced sample: blood. These receptors originate from a man aged 50 or older in good health.

The chain is built from TRBV10-3 and TRBJ2-7; D possibly matches TRBD1 or TRBD2 (5 bases each). CDR1 ENHRY and CDR2 SYGVKD come from the germline V gene. This CDR3 is built from 16 residues. Trimming pared 0 bases from V and 0 bases from J, leaving 12 bases between. The CDR3 is CAISESGVVGSYEQYF. In nucleotides, the CDR3 is TGTGCCATCAGTGAGTCGGGGGTGGTGGGCTCCTACGAGCAGTACTTC.

In this sample, this clone turned up a few times. V is TRBV13 and J is TRBJ2-3, with TRBD2 matching 7 bases. Germline trimming cut 5 bases from V and 2 bases from J; bases unmatched to any gene: 10. CDR1 PRHDT and CDR2 FYEKMQ come from the germline V gene (reference sequence). The CDR3 loop spans 16 amino acids. The CDR3 bases are TGTGCCAGCAGCGCCCGGGGGGTGAGGGACACAGATACGCAGTATTTT. Translation gives CASSARGVRDTDTQYF.

The chain links TRBV18 to TRBJ2-1; 10 bases map to TRBD2. CDR1 and CDR2 from the germline V gene are KGHSH and LQKENI. The CDR3 runs to 15 residues. V lost 4 bases, J lost 7 bases, and 7 bases stayed unmatched. CDR3 sequence (DNA): TGTGCCAGCTCACAAAAGCGGGAGGGTATGAATGAGCAGTTCTTC. Translated, it gives CASSQKREGMNEQFF.

The rearrangement joins TRBV27 to TRBJ2-5; D gene ambiguous. Per germline, CDR1 MNHEY and CDR2 SMNVEV (reference sequence). This CDR3 has 16 residues. V gave up 9 bases and J gave up 1 base, with 21 bases separating them. This chain's CDR3 is CASGVEGALTQETQYF. The CDR3 DNA reads TGTGCCAGTGGGGTAGAAGGTGCCCTAACCCAAGAGACCCAGTACTTC.

V is TRBV6-2 or TRBV6-3 and J is TRBJ1-1; a possible D gene is TRBD1 (5 bases). CDR1 and CDR2 from the germline V gene are MNHEY and SVGEGT. The CDR3 has 13 residues. The V and J ends lost 0 bases and 4 bases respectively, with 6 bases between them. The CDR3 spells CASSYSRGTEAFF. The CDR3 nucleotides are TGTGCCAGCAGTTACTCAAGGGGCACTGAAGCTTTCTTT.

The chain employs TRBV19 and TRBJ2-7, with 7 positions matching TRBD2. CDR3 size: 17 residues. V was clipped by 0 bases and J by 0 bases; unmatched bases: 8. The germline V gene has CDR1 LNHDA and CDR2 SQIVND (reference sequence). CDR3 nucleotide sequence: TGTGCCAGTAGTATAGAAGTGGCTAGCGGAACCTCCTACGAGCAGTACTTC. Translated: CASSIEVASGTSYEQYF.

The rearrangement uses TRBV28 and TRBJ1-2, with D maybe TRBD1 (6 bases). CDR3 size: 15 residues. The germline CDR1 and CDR2 sequences are MDHEN and SYDVKM. V was clipped by 4 bases and J by 1 base, with 13 bases between them. The chain's CDR3 is CASSSAGTYNYGYTF. The CDR3 DNA reads TGTGCCAGCAGTTCGGCCGGGACATATAACTATGGCTACACCTTC.

About this clone itself: At one boundary the junction diverges from the germline segment, which might be a read error. The chain couples TRBV19 to TRBJ2-7; TRBD2 aligns across 7 bases. The V gene's germline CDR1 is LNHDA and CDR2 SQIVND (reference sequence). The CDR3 extends over 15 amino acids. The CDR3 bases are TGTGCAAGTAGTATAGGAGCGGGGAGCTCCTACGAGCAGTACTTC. It translates to CASSIGAGSSYEQYF.

This sequence joins TRBV7-3 and TRBJ2-1; 14 bases fit TRBD2. Looked up from germline, CDR1 is SGHTA and CDR2 is FQGTGA. Unmatched junction bases numbered 1, after V lost 4 bases and J lost 5 bases. The CDR3 extends over 15 amino acids. Here the CDR3 reads CASSSTSGGDNEQFF. The CDR3 region has the DNA TGTGCCAGCAGCTCGACTAGCGGGGGGGACAATGAGCAGTTCTTC.

The chain joins TRBV19 to TRBJ1-5, with 9 bases that match TRBD1. V trimming: 6 bases; J trimming: 0 bases; junction bases outside the gene matches: 3. CDR3 size: 15 residues. CDR1 is LNHDA, CDR2 SQIVND, per germline (reference sequence). For the CDR3, the DNA is TGTGCCAGTAGCGGACAGGGGAGTAGCAATCAGCCCCAGCATTTT. As protein: CASSGQGSSNQPQHF.

This CDR3 is CASSLQQGAGLFF. The CDR3 DNA sequence: TGTGCCAGCAGCTTGCAGCAGGGGGCCGGACTGTTTTTT. V usage is TRBV7-9 and J usage is TRBJ1-4, with 8 positions matching TRBD1. V gave up 3 bases and J gave up 13 bases; unmatched junction bases: 7. The CDR3 spans 13 residues. The germline CDR1 and CDR2 sequences are SEHNR and FQNEAQ (reference sequence).

This clone showed up just once. The chain combines TRBV27 with TRBJ2-7, with D perhaps matching TRBD2 (6 bases). The CDR3 runs to 15 residues. The germline gives CDR1 MNHEY, CDR2 SMNVEV (reference sequence). V gave up 3 bases and J gave up 3 bases, with 15 bases separating them. CDR3 in DNA: TGTGCCAGCAGTTTCGGGTCTAGCGTATACTACGAGCAGTACTTC. Its translation is CASSFGSSVYYEQYF.

The chain joins TRBV19 to TRBJ2-1, with D maybe TRBD2 (6 bases). Germline V gene lookup returns CDR1 LNHDA and CDR2 SQIVND (reference sequence). Trimming took 3 bases from V and 0 from J, leaving 24 bases between them. This CDR3 contains 20 residues. CDR3 sequence: CASSIRRASATEDSYNEQFF. Written as DNA, the CDR3 is TGTGCCAGTAGTATCCGTCGGGCTAGCGCAACAGAGGACTCCTACAATGAGCAGTTCTTC.

The chain recombines TRBV9 with TRBJ2-3, with 7 bases fitting TRBD2. Trimming at V came to 2 bases and at J to 4 bases, leaving 7 bases not matched to a gene. CDR1 is SGDLS and CDR2 is YYNGEE in the germline V gene. This CDR3 is 15 amino acids long. The CDR3, as DNA: TGTGCCAGCAGCGTGAGGGAGGGTATGTCAGATACGCAGTATTTT. Its protein product is CASSVREGMSDTQYF.

V gene TRBV7-2 combines with J gene TRBJ1-5, with a possible D match to TRBD1 (5 bases). The CDR3 contains 14 residues. The V and J ends lost 4 bases and 0 bases respectively, with 7 bases between them. The germline V gene has CDR1 SGHTA and CDR2 FQGNSA. The CDR3 region has the DNA TGTGCCAGCAGCTGGGGGGTTAGCAATCAGCCCCAGCATTTT. Translating it yields CASSWGVSNQPQHF.

V is TRBV13 and J is TRBJ2-2; maybe TRBD1 (5 bases). The germline V and J ends were trimmed by 5 bases and 6 bases, with 7 bases remaining between them. Germline V gives CDR1 PRHDT, CDR2 FYEKMQ (reference sequence). The CDR3 consists of 12 residues. The CDR3 DNA follows: TGTGCCAGCAGCCCAGGGCCCGGGGAGCTGTTTTTT. It yields the protein CASSPGPGELFF.

In its sample, this clone was seen once. The V and J genes are TRBV7-9 and TRBJ2-3; no definite D call. V was shortened by 3 bases and J by 3 bases, with 4 bases between the two germline ends. The CDR3 contains 12 residues. Germline V gene data show CDR1 as SEHNR and CDR2 as FQNEAQ (reference sequence). As DNA, the CDR3 is TGTGCCAGCAGCTTGGGAACAGATACGCAGTATTTT. It encodes CASSLGTDTQYF.

The chain recombines TRBV6-6 with TRBJ1-4; D is ambiguous. Trimming removed 2 bases at V and 6 bases at J, with 10 bases between. Germline CDR1 reads MNHNY; CDR2 reads SVGAGI (reference sequence). This CDR3 is 14 amino acids long. This CDR3 reads CASSYRGGYEKLFF. CDR3 nucleotide sequence: TGTGCCAGCAGTTACCGGGGAGGATATGAAAAACTGTTTTTT.

The chain combines TRBV11-2 with TRBJ2-3; the match to TRBD2 covers 8 bases. CDR1 is SGHAT, CDR2 FQNNGV, per germline. The CDR3 has 15 residues. V shed 3 bases, J shed 3 bases, and the junction held 5 bases outside the gene matches. This CDR3 reads CASSFPGLVTDTQYF. Written as DNA, the CDR3 is TGTGCCAGCAGCTTCCCGGGACTAGTTACAGATACGCAGTATTTT.

V usage is TRBV28 and J usage is TRBJ2-7, with 7 bases lining up with TRBD1. The CDR3 runs to 12 residues. Per germline, CDR1 MDHEN and CDR2 SYDVKM. Losses at the gene ends were 6 bases for V and 9 bases for J; bases not matched to a gene: 8. As DNA, the CDR3 is TGTGCCAGCAGGGAGACAGGGTCTGGGCAGTACTTC. Protein: CASRETGSGQYF.

This clone was seen a single time. This chain links TRBV28 with TRBJ1-6, with D hard to call. The CDR3 covers 16 residues. Germline V gene data show CDR1 as MDHEN and CDR2 as SYDVKM. V gave up 4 bases and J gave up 2 bases, with 12 bases separating them. The CDR3: CASSSLLTPYNSPLHF. Here the CDR3 DNA reads TGTGCCAGCAGTTCCCTCCTGACACCCTATAATTCACCCCTCCACTTT.

This clone was counted only a few times. The rearrangement joins TRBV3-1 (or the pseudogene TRBV3-2) to TRBJ2-7, with 10 bases lining up with TRBD2. V gave up 1 base and J gave up 4 bases; unmatched junction bases: 7. CDR1 LGHDT and CDR2 YNNKEL come from the germline V gene (reference sequence). The CDR3 extends over 16 amino acids. In DNA, the CDR3 is TGTGCCAGCAGCCAAGTCTGGTCTAGCGGGAGTTACGAGCAGTACTTC. This gives the protein CASSQVWSSGSYEQYF.

The gene calls are TRBV2 and TRBJ2-1, with D unresolved. Trimming removed 8 bases from V and 9 bases from J, with 17 bases in between. Germline-derived CDR1 and CDR2 are SNHLY and FYNNEI. The CDR3 contains 13 residues. The CDR3 is CASQSDVISEQFF. CDR3 in DNA: TGTGCCAGCCAAAGTGATGTCATCAGTGAGCAGTTCTTC. Variable domain in full (rest from reference TRBV2 and TRBJ2-1): EPEVTQTPSHQVTQMGQEVILRCVPISNHLYFYWYRQILGQKVEFLVSFYNNEISEKSEIFDDQFSVERPDGSNFTLKIRSTKLEDSAMYFCASQSDVISEQFFGPGTRLTVL.

V and J are TRBV6-1 and TRBJ2-3; the D is unclear. Germline CDR1 is MNHNS and CDR2 is SASEGT. V was clipped by 1 base and J by 2 bases, with 13 bases between them. This CDR3 contains 16 residues. The CDR3 here is CASSEENGEATDTQYF. In DNA, the CDR3 is TGTGCCAGCAGTGAAGAGAACGGTGAGGCCACAGATACGCAGTATTTT.

This chain joins TRBV9 and TRBJ2-1, with D perhaps matching TRBD1 (5 bases). Germline lookup yields CDR1 SGDLS and CDR2 YYNGEE. This CDR3 comprises 16 residues. V was shortened by 3 bases and J by 3 bases, with 16 bases between the two germline ends. As DNA, the CDR3 is TGTGCCAGCAGCGGATCCTCAGGGTGGGTCTACAATGAGCAGTTCTTC. Its protein is CASSGSSGWVYNEQFF.

The V call is TRBV7-9, the J call TRBJ2-7; 8 positions agree with TRBD2. From germline, CDR1 is SEHNR and CDR2 FQNEAQ (reference sequence). The CDR3 is 13 amino acids. With V trimmed by 4 bases and J by 6 bases, 5 bases remained unmatched. The CDR3 DNA sequence: TGTGCCAGCAGCTCACCGACTAGCGTCGAGCAGTACTTC. It encodes CASSSPTSVEQYF.